These 19 T cell receptor beta chains were sequenced from one sample in a study of cytomegalovirus exposure and HLA in healthy donors (dated by TCRdb to about 2017). The library was made by the immunoSEQ multiplex PCR assay. A mixture of 60 forward primers for TCR Vbeta segments and 13 reverse primers for TCR Jbeta segments was used in the multiplex PCR. In its TCRdb copy, this immuneACCESS table keeps in-frame sequences only and misses some clones. Where compared with another copy, unresolved V genes explain less than half of these, and the others have no known cause. The sample table records roughly 60,000 clones; 75% to 80% of these occur just once. Of the sample, 1.4% falls within the top ten clones. The source material was PBMCs. Receptors were obtained from a female donor in good health and CMV-seronegative.

The chain recombines TRBV23-1 with TRBJ2-2; TRBD2 matches 7 bases. TRBV23-1 is labeled an ORF, and its function is uncertain. V was pared by 3 bases and J by 1 base, with 5 bases of the junction left unmatched. This CDR3 is 16 amino acids long. The CDR3 DNA reads as TGCGCCAGCAGTCACCCTGGGAGGGAGAACACCGGGGAGCTGTTTTTT. Encoded protein: CASSHPGRENTGELFF.

V is TRBV13 and J is TRBJ2-7; D gene ambiguous. V was clipped by 5 bases and J by 3 bases, with 17 bases between them. The CDR3 length is 15 residues. CDR1 is PRHDT and CDR2 is FYEKMQ in the germline V gene (reference sequence). The CDR3, as DNA: TGTGCCAGCAGCCCCAAGGTCCGGGTTGGCTACGAGCAGTACTTC. It yields the protein CASSPKVRVGYEQYF.

This chain links TRBV9 with TRBJ2-3; 12 nucleotides line up with TRBD2. V was clipped by 0 bases and J by 2 bases; unmatched bases: 4. CDR1 and CDR2 from the germline V gene are SGDLS and YYNGEE. The CDR3 contains 17 residues. CDR3 amino acids: CASSVGGLAGFTDTQYF. The CDR3 DNA is TGTGCCAGCAGCGTAGGAGGACTAGCGGGGTTCACAGATACGCAGTATTTT. The full variable domain, its missing parts supplied by reference TRBV9 and TRBJ2-3, is DSGVTQTPKHLITATGQRVTLRCSPRSGDLSVYWYQQSLDQGLQFLIQYYNGEERAKGNILERFSAQQFPDLHSELNLSSLELGDSALYFCASSVGGLAGFTDTQYFGPGTRLTVL.

This clone has only a few counts. In DNA form, the CDR3 reads TGTGCCAGCAGTCGTCTTCCTTCGGACACTGAAGCTTTCTTT. It yields the protein CASSRLPSDTEAFF. This chain connects TRBV6-4 to TRBJ1-1; D gene unclear. The CDR3 spans 14 residues. Trimming pared 5 bases from V and 3 bases from J, leaving 13 bases between. Germline V gives CDR1 MRHNA, CDR2 SNTAGT.

The rearrangement uses TRBV6-1 and TRBJ2-7, with 7 bases aligning to TRBD1. This CDR3 spans 14 amino acids. From germline, CDR1 is MNHNS and CDR2 SASEGT. With V trimmed by 1 base and J by 0 bases, 0 bases remained unmatched. The chain's CDR3 is CASSEGDSSYEQYF. In DNA form, the CDR3 reads TGTGCCAGCAGTGAAGGGGACAGCTCCTACGAGCAGTACTTC.

The V and J genes are TRBV12-5 and TRBJ1-6; tentative D call: TRBD1 (5 bases). Trimming removed 0 bases at V and 1 base at J, with 7 bases between. The CDR3 extends over 16 amino acids. Germline assignment: CDR1 LGHNT and CDR2 FRNRAP. The CDR3 region is CASGLVAGSYNSPLHF. CDR3 bases: TGTGCTAGTGGTTTGGTAGCAGGGTCCTATAATTCACCCCTCCACTTT.

The chain links TRBV5-1 to TRBJ2-3; 8 nucleotides align to TRBD2. The CDR3 contains 17 residues. The junction had 13 bases not matched to a gene; V was cut back by 4 bases and J by 3 bases. Germline assignment: CDR1 SGHRS and CDR2 YFSETQ. The CDR3 DNA reads TGCGCCAGCAGCAGAAACCCAGCGGGGGTAACAACAGATACGCAGTATTTT. It codes for CASSRNPAGVTTDTQYF.

The V gene is TRBV2, the J gene TRBJ1-1, with D tentatively TRBD1 (6 bases). Germline V gene data show CDR1 as SNHLY and CDR2 as FYNNEI. The CDR3 is 13 amino acids. With 6 bases removed from V and 4 bases from J, the gap between germline ends came to 12 bases. The CDR3: CASRERDTTEAFF. CDR3 sequence (DNA): TGTGCCAGCAGGGAACGGGACACCACTGAAGCTTTCTTT.

This clone appeared a single time. The J gene is TRBJ2-1, the V gene TRBV6-5; tentative D call: TRBD2 (5 bases). Germline CDR1 MNHEY, CDR2 SVGAGI. CDR3 length: 15 amino acids. Trimming pared 6 bases from V and 4 bases from J, leaving 16 bases between. CDR3: CASSPKRSGYNEQFF. In DNA form, the CDR3 reads TGTGCCAGCAGCCCCAAGCGTTCGGGGTACAATGAGCAGTTCTTC.

This clone came up a few times. This rearrangement joins TRBV6-4 to TRBJ2-3, with 16 positions matching TRBD2. The germline V gene has CDR1 MRHNA and CDR2 SNTAGT. The CDR3 totals 16 residues. Unmatched junction bases numbered 0, after V lost 2 bases and J lost 4 bases. The CDR3 sequence is CASSDGTSGGADTQYF. The DNA of the CDR3 is TGTGCCAGCAGTGACGGGACTAGCGGGGGGGCAGATACGCAGTATTTT.

This clone was observed a few times. The gene calls are TRBV9 and TRBJ2-2, with 12 bases lining up with TRBD1. V shed 5 bases and J 4 bases; nucleotides not matched to a gene: 6. This CDR3 comprises 16 residues. CDR1 is SGDLS and CDR2 is YYNGEE in the germline V gene. The CDR3 nucleotides are TGTGCCAGCAGGGGGACAGGGGGCGACGGCACCGGGGAGCTGTTTTTT. It codes for CASRGTGGDGTGELFF.

This clone was recorded a few times. The genes are TRBV4-1 and TRBJ2-7, with D possibly TRBD1 on 5 matching bases. Between the trimmed V and J ends, which lost 4 bases and 2 bases, there was a span of 15 bases. The CDR3 length is 15 residues. From germline, CDR1 is MGHRA and CDR2 YSYEKL. In DNA form, the CDR3 reads TGCGCCAGCAGCCGGCAAAGAGACAGCCCCTACGAGCAGTACTTC. This encodes CASSRQRDSPYEQYF.

The chain is built from TRBV7-3 and TRBJ2-1; 8 bases match TRBD2. The CDR3 consists of 15 residues. V shed 6 bases, J shed 6 bases, and the junction held 10 bases outside the gene matches. Per the germline V gene, CDR1 is SGHTA and CDR2 is FQGTGA. This CDR3 is CASSPFAGGINEQFF. The CDR3 DNA is TGTGCCAGCAGTCCTTTTGCGGGGGGTATCAATGAGCAGTTCTTC.

The chain links TRBV2 to TRBJ2-1, with TRBD1 identical over 9 bases. Germline trimming cut 7 bases from V and 3 bases from J; bases unmatched to any gene: 7. Germline assignment: CDR1 SNHLY and CDR2 FYNNEI. This CDR3 region has 15 residues. The CDR3, as DNA: TGTGCCAGCACCCCAGGGGACAGGGACTACAATGAGCAGTTCTTC. Amino acids: CASTPGDRDYNEQFF.

This clone was recorded only once. The chain combines TRBV19 with TRBJ1-1, with TRBD1 identical over 10 bases. This CDR3 has 14 residues. The V gene end was trimmed by 6 bases and the J gene end by 5 bases; junction bases not matched to a gene: 6. The germline gives CDR1 LNHDA, CDR2 SQIVND (reference sequence). CDR3 protein: CASRNRDRGTEAFF. CDR3 coding DNA: TGTGCCAGTAGGAACCGGGACAGGGGAACTGAAGCTTTCTTT.

The V and J genes are TRBV18 and TRBJ2-7, with D unclear. This CDR3 region has 13 residues. Germline CDR1 and CDR2: KGHSH and LQKENI. Deletions cut 6 bases from V and 7 bases from J, with 16 bases between. This chain's CDR3 is CASSVSRYQEQYF. The CDR3 nucleotides read TGTGCCAGCTCCGTAAGCCGGTATCAAGAGCAGTACTTC.

CDR3 coding DNA: TGTGCCAGCAGGCCGACTAGCGGGGGTAGCCTTGGGCAGTTCTTC. Translated, it gives CASRPTSGGSLGQFF. The chain uses TRBV2 and TRBJ2-1; 12 bases are shared with TRBD2. The CDR3 length is 15 residues. The J segment lost 12 bases and the V segment lost 6 bases, leaving 12 bases of the junction unmatched. Germline V gene lookup returns CDR1 SNHLY and CDR2 FYNNEI. The full variable domain, with the rest looked up from reference TRBV2 and TRBJ2-1, is EPEVTQTPSHQVTQMGQEVILRCVPISNHLYFYWYRQILGQKVEFLVSFYNNEISEKSEIFDDQFSVERPDGSNFTLKIRSTKLEDSAMYFCASRPTSGGSLGQFFGPGTRLTVL.

The chain couples TRBV29-1 to TRBJ1-1; D unclear. Germline lookup yields CDR1 SQVTM and CDR2 ANQGSEA. The CDR3 has 11 residues. The ends were cut back, 3 bases at V and 7 bases at J, with 9 bases in the middle. DNA for the CDR3: TGCAGCGTTGAGAGACAACGTGAAGCTTTCTTT. It specifies CSVERQREAFF.

The chain carries TRBV7-6 and TRBJ2-3, with a tentative D call TRBD1 (6 bases). Germline-derived CDR1 and CDR2 are SGHVS and FNYEAQ. This CDR3 region has 16 residues. V was cut by 1 base and J by 8 bases, with 19 bases left in between. CDR3 bases: TGTGCCAGCAGCTTAGGTCCACCTGAAACACAGGGTACGCAGTATTTT. It encodes CASSLGPPETQGTQYF. Using reference TRBV7-6 and TRBJ2-3 for the parts outside the CDR3, the full variable domain is GAGVSQSPRYKVTKRGQDVALRCDPISGHVSLYWYRQALGQGPEFLTYFNYEAQQDKSGLPNDRFSAERPEGSISTLTIQRTEQRDSAMYRCASSLGPPETQGTQYFGPGTRLTVL.